This TCR beta chain was recovered during a study of blood T cells in healthy people across ages. Study results and caveats: Naive CD4+ cell counts and diversity both ran higher in long-lived than in aged donors. Strong correlation was found linking TCR beta diversity to naive T cell percentage. With age, beta diversity per million T cells declined roughly linearly, significantly by 30 to 40. Diversity estimated from one million T cells was considered an underestimate.

Using a J-beta primer mix together with a sample-barcoded 5' primer, a second PCR was run for roughly 7 to 11 cycles. TCRdb used MiXCR to reprocess the 5' RACE reads, holding one entry per CDR3 protein. Of 650,000 to 1,000,000 distinct CDR3 sequences detected, roughly 40% appear once; the ten largest clones hold over 10%. The CDR3 consists of 14 residues. Deletions cut 3 bases from V and 1 base from J, with 9 bases between. This clonotype was recorded many times. Its antigen is unknown. The TCR comes from a man aged 18-30 years in good health. This sequence joins TRBV12-3 or TRBV12-4 and TRBJ1-1; D gene unclear. The specimen sequenced was blood. CDR3 protein: CASSLSARNTEAFF. The CDR3 region has the DNA TGTGCCAGCAGTTTGTCAGCCCGGAACACTGAAGCTTTCTTT.